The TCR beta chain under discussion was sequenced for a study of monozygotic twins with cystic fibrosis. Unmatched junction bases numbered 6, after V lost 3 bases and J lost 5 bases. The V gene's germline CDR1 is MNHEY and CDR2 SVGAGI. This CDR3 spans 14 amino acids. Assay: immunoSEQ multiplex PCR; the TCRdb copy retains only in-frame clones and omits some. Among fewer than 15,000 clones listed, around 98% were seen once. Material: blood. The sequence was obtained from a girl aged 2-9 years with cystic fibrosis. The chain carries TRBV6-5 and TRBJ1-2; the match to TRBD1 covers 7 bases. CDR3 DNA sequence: TGTGCCAGCAGTTATTCCGGGACAGCTTATGGCTACACCTTC. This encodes CASSYSGTAYGYTF.